One sample yielded the 20 T cell receptor beta chains listed below, sequenced in a study of identical twins. TCRdb re-called the 5' RACE reads through MiXCR, storing one row per CDR3 protein. This repertoire shows about 260,000 distinct CDR3 sequences, 5.5% to 7% found once; its top ten account for 3.6%. The same sample was also studied in work on yellow fever vaccine responses in identical twins.

Sequencing input: memory (CD45RO+) T cells sorted from blood. All receptors come from a woman under 30 in good health.

This clonotype was seen more than once but under ten times. This chain links TRBV5-5 with TRBJ2-5; 8 bases are shared with TRBD2. The CDR3 covers 16 residues. CDR1 and CDR2 from the germline V gene are SGHKS and YYEKEE (reference sequence). The J segment lost 2 bases and the V segment lost 0 bases, leaving 6 bases of the junction unmatched. CDR3 region: CASSLVQTSVQETQYF. As DNA, the CDR3 is TGTGCCAGCAGCTTGGTTCAGACTAGCGTACAAGAGACCCAGTACTTC.

The chain links TRBV2 to TRBJ2-4; a weak D match, TRBD2 (6 bases). The CDR3 has 16 residues. Germline lookup yields CDR1 SNHLY and CDR2 FYNNEI. Trimming cost V 4 bases and J 0 bases, with 13 bases left between them. CDR3 DNA sequence: TGTGCCAGCAGTGTGATGGGGACTCTAGCCAAAAACATTCAGTACTTC. It is translated as CASSVMGTLAKNIQYF.

This clonotype occurred a few times. The J gene is TRBJ2-5, the V gene TRBV2; the match to TRBD1 covers 10 bases. The CDR3 extends over 16 amino acids. With 5 bases clipped from V and 1 base from J, the junction kept 7 bases outside the gene matches. Germline V lookup: CDR1 SNHLY, CDR2 FYNNEI. Here the CDR3 reads CASSRTDRGFQETQYF. CDR3 DNA sequence: TGTGCCAGCAGTCGGACGGACAGGGGGTTCCAAGAGACCCAGTACTTC.

This clonotype was picked up many times. The chain has TRBV27 and TRBJ2-7; 10 nucleotides line up with TRBD2. V lost 5 bases, J lost 3 bases, and 7 bases stayed unmatched. Germline V gives CDR1 MNHEY, CDR2 SMNVEV (reference sequence). The CDR3 sequence is 15 residues long. The CDR3 loop is CASSLTGTSDYEQYF. CDR3 sequence (DNA): TGTGCCAGCAGTCTCACCGGGACTAGCGACTACGAGCAGTACTTC.

The chain carries TRBV6-5 and TRBJ2-1; 12 bases fit TRBD1. The CDR3 runs 16 residues. Germline trimming cut 2 bases from V and 9 bases from J; bases unmatched to any gene: 8. Germline-derived CDR1 and CDR2 are MNHEY and SVGAGI. The CDR3 coding sequence is TGTGCCAGCAGTTACCCCAAGGGACAGGGGGCTAGTGAGCAGTTCTTC. Its protein product is CASSYPKGQGASEQFF.

V gene TRBV6-5 combines with J gene TRBJ2-1; TRBD2 matches 9 bases. This CDR3 is built from 15 residues. Germline V gene sequence: CDR1 MNHEY, CDR2 SVGAGI. With 7 bases clipped from V and 9 bases from J, the junction kept 13 bases outside the gene matches. CDR3 loop: CASTILPGTSTEQFF. CDR3 DNA: TGTGCCAGCACTATACTCCCCGGGACTAGCACTGAGCAGTTCTTC.

This clonotype was counted ten times or more. The CDR3 coding sequence is TGTGCCAGCAGTTCCTTGCCACGGAACGAGCAGTACTTC. It is translated as CASSSLPRNEQYF. V is TRBV12-3 or TRBV12-4 and J is TRBJ2-7; D uncertain. V was trimmed by 4 bases and J by 5 bases, leaving 12 bases between them. The length of the CDR3 is 13 residues.

This clonotype came up a few times. The rearrangement uses TRBV11-3 and TRBJ2-7; maybe TRBD2 (7 bases). Trimming pared 5 bases from V and 0 bases from J, leaving 14 bases between. This CDR3 contains 15 residues. The V gene's germline CDR1 is SGHNT and CDR2 YENEEA. Here the CDR3 DNA reads TGTGCCAGCAGCAGGGGGGGGGAGGTCTCCTACGAGCAGTACTTC. This sequence encodes CASSRGGEVSYEQYF.

The chain employs TRBV10-3 and TRBJ1-5; 7 bases map to TRBD1. The germline V gene has CDR1 ENHRY and CDR2 SYGVKD. V trimming: 2 bases; J trimming: 5 bases; junction bases outside the gene matches: 3. The CDR3 consists of 14 residues. The chain's CDR3 is CAISETGVDQPQHF. As DNA, the CDR3 is TGTGCCATCAGTGAGACAGGGGTTGATCAGCCCCAGCATTTT.

This clonotype was detected ten times or more. V is TRBV5-1 and J is TRBJ2-7, with 7 bases aligning to TRBD1. The CDR3 has 20 residues. Germline V CDR1 and CDR2: SGHRS, YFSETQ. Trimming removed 0 bases from V and 0 bases from J; junction bases left unmatched: 18. The CDR3 loop reads CASSLDPPWDRPKSSYEQYV. The CDR3 DNA sequence: TGCGCCAGCAGCTTGGATCCCCCCTGGGACAGACCTAAGAGCTCCTACGAGCAGTACGTC.

The sample holds a few counts of this clonotype. The rearrangement uses TRBV6-1 and TRBJ2-2; 10 nucleotides agree with TRBD2. CDR1 is MNHNS, CDR2 SASEGT, per germline. V lost 6 bases to trimming and J lost 5 bases; unmatched junction nucleotides: 6. The CDR3 sequence is 15 residues long. The CDR3 is CASSDGTSETGELFF. CDR3 coding DNA: TGTGCCAGCAGCGACGGGACTAGCGAGACCGGGGAGCTGTTTTTT.

The chain uses TRBV12-5 and TRBJ2-2; D tentatively fits TRBD1 or TRBD2 (5 bases each). The CDR3 length is 16 residues. The V and J ends lost 6 bases and 1 base respectively, with 15 bases between them. Germline V gene sequence: CDR1 LGHNT, CDR2 FRNRAP. The CDR3 region has the DNA TGTGCTAGTGGACCGCCCGGGACGGGGAACACCGGGGAGCTGTTTTTT. It yields the protein CASGPPGTGNTGELFF.

This clonotype was picked up a small number of times. V usage is TRBV2 and J usage is TRBJ2-5; D gene uncertain. This CDR3 is 12 amino acids long. V lost 3 bases, J lost 4 bases, and 6 bases lay in between. Germline V gene sequence: CDR1 SNHLY, CDR2 FYNNEI. The CDR3 nucleotides read TGTGCCAGCAGTGATACTGGAGAGACCCAGTACTTC. Translated: CASSDTGETQYF.

This clonotype was seen many times. The chain employs TRBV12-3 or TRBV12-4 and TRBJ2-4, with D perhaps matching TRBD1 (6 bases). The V end lost 6 bases, the J end lost 2 bases, and 14 bases lay between the germline ends. CDR3 length equals 15 residues. The CDR3: CASSLNGTPKNIQYF. CDR3 DNA: TGTGCCAGCAGCCTTAACGGGACACCCAAAAACATTCAGTACTTC.

This clonotype was counted at least ten times. This rearrangement joins TRBV28 to TRBJ2-3; TRBD2 matches 10 bases. Germline CDR1 and CDR2: MDHEN and SYDVKM. Trimming removed 6 bases from V and 0 bases from J; junction bases left unmatched: 3. This CDR3 spans 15 amino acids. The CDR3 DNA is TGTGCCAGCAGCACTAGCGGGACTAGCACAGATACGCAGTATTTT. Translated, it gives CASSTSGTSTDTQYF.

This clonotype has ten or more counts. The rearrangement joins TRBV24-1 to TRBJ1-2; 9 nucleotides agree with TRBD1. The V gene's germline CDR1 is KGHDR and CDR2 SFDVKD. V was clipped by 4 bases and J by 4 bases; unmatched bases: 6. This CDR3 is 15 amino acids long. Here the CDR3 reads CATSDHRGHSYGYTF. CDR3 bases: TGTGCCACCAGTGACCACAGGGGGCACAGCTATGGCTACACCTTC.

This clonotype was seen a few times. The genes are TRBV6-5 and TRBJ1-6; D is possibly TRBD1 (5 bases). V lost 4 bases, J lost 4 bases, and 14 bases lay in between. Looked up from germline, CDR1 is MNHEY and CDR2 is SVGAGI. The CDR3 covers 16 residues. CDR3 DNA: TGTGCCAGCAGTTCTTTTGGGACGGCATATAATTCACCCCTCCACTTT. Translating it yields CASSSFGTAYNSPLHF.

V and J are TRBV11-3 and TRBJ2-7; D might be TRBD1 (6 bases). CDR3 length: 14 residues. V was clipped by 5 bases and J by 3 bases, with 14 bases between them. Germline assignment: CDR1 SGHNT and CDR2 YENEEA. The CDR3 sequence is CASSPQGIHYEQYF. CDR3 nucleotide sequence: TGTGCCAGCAGCCCCCAGGGGATTCACTACGAGCAGTACTTC.

This clonotype was seen a few times. The rearrangement links TRBV5-1 to TRBJ2-5; 9 bases fit TRBD1. Germline assignment: CDR1 SGHRS and CDR2 YFSETQ. This CDR3 is 15 amino acids long. The V gene end was trimmed by 0 bases and the J gene end by 5 bases; junction bases not matched to a gene: 5. The CDR3, as DNA: TGCGCCAGCAGCTTGGACGGGACAGGGCACGAGACCCAGTACTTC. It encodes CASSLDGTGHETQYF.

This clonotype was seen at least ten times. The chain is built from TRBV24-1 and TRBJ2-1; TRBD1 matches at 12 bases. The CDR3 spans 16 residues. The V gene end was trimmed by 1 base and the J gene end by 8 bases; junction bases not matched to a gene: 5. Germline V CDR1 and CDR2: KGHDR, SFDVKD. The CDR3 sequence is CATSDFSGTGGDEQFF. The CDR3 DNA sequence: TGTGCCACCAGTGATTTTTCCGGGACAGGGGGCGATGAGCAGTTCTTC.